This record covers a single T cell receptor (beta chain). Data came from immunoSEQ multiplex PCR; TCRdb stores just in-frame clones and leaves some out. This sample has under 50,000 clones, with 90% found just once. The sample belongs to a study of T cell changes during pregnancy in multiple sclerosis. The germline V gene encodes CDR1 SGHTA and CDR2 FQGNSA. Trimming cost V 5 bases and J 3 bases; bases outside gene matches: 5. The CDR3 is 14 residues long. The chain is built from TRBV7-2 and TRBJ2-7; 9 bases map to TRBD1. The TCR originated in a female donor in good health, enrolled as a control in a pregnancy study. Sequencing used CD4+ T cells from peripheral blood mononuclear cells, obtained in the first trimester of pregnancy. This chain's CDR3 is CASSQDRGYYEQYF. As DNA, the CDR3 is TGTGCCAGCAGCCAGGACAGGGGCTACTACGAGCAGTACTTC.